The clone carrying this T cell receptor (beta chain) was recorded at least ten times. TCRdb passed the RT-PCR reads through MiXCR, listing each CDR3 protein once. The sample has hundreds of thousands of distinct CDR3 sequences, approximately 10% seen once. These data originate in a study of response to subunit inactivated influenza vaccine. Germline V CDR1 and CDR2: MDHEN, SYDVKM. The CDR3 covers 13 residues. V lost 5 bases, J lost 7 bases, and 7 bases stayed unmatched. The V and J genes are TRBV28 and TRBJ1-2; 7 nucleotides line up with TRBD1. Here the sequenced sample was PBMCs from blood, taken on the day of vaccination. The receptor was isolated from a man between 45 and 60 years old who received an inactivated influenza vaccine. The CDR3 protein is CASSLQGFGGYTF. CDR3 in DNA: TGTGCCAGCAGTCTACAGGGGTTCGGTGGCTACACCTTC.